The clone carrying this TCR beta chain was counted ten times or more. The antigen is unknown. The beta constant-region primer was an equimolar mix of two oligonucleotides covering TRBC1 and TRBC2. Nested alpha and beta constant-region primers with the SP2 primer drove four PCR rounds on ligated cDNA. An oligonucleotide with the SP2 primer and a 12-nucleotide UMI was ligated to the cDNA 3' end. TCRdb re-analysed the UMI-ligation and nested PCR reads in MiXCR, keeping a single row per CDR3 protein. This sample carries 85,000 or so distinct CDR3 sequences, about 10% of them seen once, and the ten largest clones take about 1.2%. From the second PCR step, alpha and beta chains were amplified apart. The sample belongs to a study of naive and memory T cell subsets. The study's findings and limits: Activation and differentiation may alter RNA-based TCR counts. Naive and memory subsets had different power law exponents for TCR abundance.

V was trimmed by 4 bases and J by 8 bases, leaving 29 bases between them. The germline CDR1 and CDR2 sequences are GTSNPN and SVGIG (reference sequence). The CDR3 is 17 amino acids. The receptor was derived from a human donor in good health. Sequences were obtained from naive CD8+ T cells from blood. J is TRBJ1-1 and V is TRBV30; D unresolved. As DNA, the CDR3 is TGTGCCTGGAATGGCCCCCCCAATTGGGCCACAGAATCCGAAGCTTTCTTT. Residues: CAWNGPPNWATESEAFF.